This T cell receptor beta chain was sequenced in a study of blood T cell repertoires in COVID-19. On the study more broadly: Sources were T cells, B-cell-depleted T cells, or PBMCs; the material itself was cDNA or gDNA.

The CDR3 is made up of 15 amino acids. Losses at the gene ends were 5 bases for V and 4 bases for J; bases not matched to a gene: 8. Germline loops: CDR1 PRHDT, CDR2 FYEKMQ (reference sequence). Original methodology: The assay estimated nucleated cells by amplifying reference gene primers. Some clones are missing from TCRdb's copy, which holds only in-frame ones; the method was immunoSEQ multiplex PCR. The DNA was the basis for D and trimming; V, J and clone size are from that table. The sample has about 100,000 clones; 80% to 90% are singletons. This sequence originates from a man between 50 and 59 years old with acute or convalescent COVID-19. The chain carries TRBV13 and TRBJ1-2, with 9 bases that match TRBD1. Material for sequencing was peripheral blood. The CDR3 loop reads CASSQGTGHGYGYTF. The DNA of the CDR3 is TGTGCCAGCAGCCAGGGGACAGGGCACGGCTATGGCTACACCTTC. The variable domain in full, completed from reference TRBV13 and TRBJ1-2, reads AAGVIQSPRHLIKEKRETATLKCYPIPRHDTVYWYQQGPGQDPQFLISFYEKMQSDKGSIPDRFSAQQFSDYHSELNMSSLELGDSALYFCASSQGTGHGYGYTFGSGTRLTVV.